This T cell receptor (beta chain) was identified during a study of blood T cell repertoires in COVID-19. Profiling relied on immunoSEQ multiplex PCR, and the TCRdb table lists in-frame clones only, not all of them. The data show roughly 190,000 clones, with around 83% seen just once and 3% to 3.5% held by the top ten. The ends lost 2 bases at V and 1 base at J; junction bases unmatched: 5. The CDR3 sequence is 17 residues long. Germline V gene lookup returns CDR1 MNHEY and CDR2 SVGEGT. The chain carries TRBV6-2 or TRBV6-3 and TRBJ2-3; 11 bases map to TRBD2. The receptor was derived from a woman under 40 who had been exposed to COVID-19. Source material: PBMCs or T cells enriched from blood (not recorded which). The CDR3 nucleotides read TGTGCCAGCAGTTACCCCGAACTAGCGGGGGGCACAGATACGCAGTATTTT. Amino acid sequence: CASSYPELAGGTDTQYF.